One and the same sample provided the 3 T cell receptor beta chains below, sequenced in a study of T cells in Graves' hyperthyroidism and ophthalmopathy. Amplified TCR beta CDR3 regions came from RNA transcripts. The HTBI set primed first-round TCR CDR3 RT-PCR. TCRdb used MiXCR to reprocess the multiplex PCR reads, holding one entry per CDR3 protein. Of about 340,000 distinct CDR3 sequences in the sample, 21% are singletons; the top ten hold around half. Sequenced material: blood. The receptors come from a woman in her 50s with Graves' hyperthyroidism.

This clonotype came up many times. This chain connects TRBV20-1 to TRBJ2-5; no firm D call. CDR1 and CDR2 from the germline V gene are DFQATT and SNEGSKA (reference sequence). The V gene lost 1 base and the J gene lost 5 bases, with 5 bases spanning the gap. This CDR3 has 11 residues. The CDR3 sequence: CSARGVETQYF. Written as DNA, the CDR3 is TGCAGTGCTAGAGGCGTGGAGACCCAGTACTTC.

This clonotype was picked up many times. J is TRBJ2-3 and V is TRBV5-1; unclear D gene. This CDR3 is built from 14 residues. V lost 4 bases and J lost 2, with 11 bases in between. Germline V gene lookup returns CDR1 SGHRS and CDR2 YFSETQ. This CDR3 reads CASSLDRPTDTQYF. For the CDR3, the DNA is TGCGCCAGCAGCCTGGACCGGCCCACAGATACGCAGTATTTT.

The rearrangement uses TRBV5-5 and TRBJ1-3, with 9 positions matching TRBD1. Germline lookup yields CDR1 SGHKS and CDR2 YYEKEE (reference sequence). The CDR3 is 16 residues long. The ends lost 4 bases at V and 3 bases at J; junction bases unmatched: 8. The DNA of the CDR3 is TGTGCCAGCAGCCGAGCACAGGGGGCGCATGGAAACACCATATATTTT. Protein product: CASSRAQGAHGNTIYF.